Ten or more counts support the clone carrying this T cell receptor (beta chain). What it recognizes is unknown. With a constant-region primer, TCR beta cDNA was made from roughly 500 ng of total RNA. Libraries of TCR beta came from three nested multiplex PCR rounds with slightly modified ARM-PCR. TCRdb re-derived calls from the multiplex PCR reads in MiXCR, one entry per CDR3 protein. The repertoire has almost 55,000 distinct CDR3 sequences, 70% to 80% of them found once; the top ten carry roughly 24%. The data were taken from a study of tumor-infiltrating lymphocytes in primary liver carcinoma. General observations from the study: Just around 7.5-25% of top clones spanned all five tumor regions.

Joint extraction of RNA and DNA used 20-30 mg of bulk tissue that was unsorted. Primary liver carcinoma, confirmed by histopathology, was surgically resected. Sequenced input: liver tumor tissue from sampling region 2. The sample's subset: tumor region T2, inferior pole. The sequence came from a middle-aged man with primary liver carcinoma and hepatitis B virus infection.

This CDR3 reads CATSEVSGTETQYF. Here the CDR3 DNA reads TGTGCCACCAGTGAAGTGAGCGGGACAGAGACCCAGTACTTC. The chain couples TRBV24-1 to TRBJ2-5; TRBD2 aligns across 7 bases. V dropped 4 bases and J dropped 4; count of bases not matched to a gene: 5. The germline V gene has CDR1 KGHDR and CDR2 SFDVKD. This CDR3 spans 14 amino acids.